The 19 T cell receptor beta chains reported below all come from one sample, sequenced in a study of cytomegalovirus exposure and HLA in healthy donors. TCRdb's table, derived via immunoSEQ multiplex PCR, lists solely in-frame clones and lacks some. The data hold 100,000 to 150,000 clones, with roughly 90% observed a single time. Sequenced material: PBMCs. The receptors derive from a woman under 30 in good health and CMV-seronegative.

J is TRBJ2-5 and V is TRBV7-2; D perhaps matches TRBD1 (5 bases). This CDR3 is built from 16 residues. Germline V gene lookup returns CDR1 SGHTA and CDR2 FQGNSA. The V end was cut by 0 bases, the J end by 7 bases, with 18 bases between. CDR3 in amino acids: CASSLANTGSRGTQYF. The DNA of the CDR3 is TGTGCCAGCAGCTTAGCGAATACAGGCAGTCGAGGGACCCAGTACTTC.

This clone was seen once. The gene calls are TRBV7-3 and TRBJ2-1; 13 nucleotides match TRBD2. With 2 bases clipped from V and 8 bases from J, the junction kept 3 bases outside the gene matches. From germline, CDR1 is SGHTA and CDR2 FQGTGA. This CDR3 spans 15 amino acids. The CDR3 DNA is TGTGCCAGCAGCTTAGGGACTAGCGGGACGGATGAGCAGTTCTTC. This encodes CASSLGTSGTDEQFF.

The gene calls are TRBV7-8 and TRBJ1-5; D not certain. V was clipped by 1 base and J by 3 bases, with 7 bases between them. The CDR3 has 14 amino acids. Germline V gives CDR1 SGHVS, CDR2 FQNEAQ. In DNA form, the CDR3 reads TGTGCCAGCAGCTTAGTGGCAGTCAATCAGCCCCAGCATTTT. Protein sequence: CASSLVAVNQPQHF.

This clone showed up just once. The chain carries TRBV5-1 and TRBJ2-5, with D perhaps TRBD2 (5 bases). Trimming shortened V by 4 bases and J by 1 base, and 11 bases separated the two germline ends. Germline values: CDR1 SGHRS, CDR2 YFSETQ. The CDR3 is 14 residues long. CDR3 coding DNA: TGCGCCAGCAGCCCGGTCGCGGGCCAAGAGACCCAGTACTTC. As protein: CASSPVAGQETQYF.

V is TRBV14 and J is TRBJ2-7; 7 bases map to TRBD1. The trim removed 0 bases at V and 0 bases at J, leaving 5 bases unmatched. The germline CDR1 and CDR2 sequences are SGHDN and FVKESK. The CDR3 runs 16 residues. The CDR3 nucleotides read TGTGCCAGCAGCCAAGATTTAGGGGGCTTCTCCTACGAGCAGTACTTC. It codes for CASSQDLGGFSYEQYF.

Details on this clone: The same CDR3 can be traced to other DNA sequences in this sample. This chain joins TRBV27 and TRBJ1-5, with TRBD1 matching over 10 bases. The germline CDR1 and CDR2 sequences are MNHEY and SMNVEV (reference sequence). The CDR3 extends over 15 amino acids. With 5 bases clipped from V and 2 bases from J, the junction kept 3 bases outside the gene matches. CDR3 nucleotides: TGTGCCAGCAGTGCCGGGACAGGGGGCAATCAGCCCCAGCATTTT. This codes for CASSAGTGGNQPQHF.

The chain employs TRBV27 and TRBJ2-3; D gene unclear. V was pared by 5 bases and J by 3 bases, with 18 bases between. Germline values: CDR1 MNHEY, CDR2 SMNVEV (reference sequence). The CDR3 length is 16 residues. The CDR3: CASSERPGSKTDTQYF. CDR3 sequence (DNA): TGTGCCAGCAGTGAGCGTCCCGGCAGTAAAACAGATACGCAGTATTTT.

In nucleotides, the CDR3 is TGTGCCAGCAGCTTGGGATTGACTAGCGGGGCCAATGAGCAGTTCTTC. Protein sequence: CASSLGLTSGANEQFF. V usage is TRBV5-8 and J usage is TRBJ2-1; 11 bases match TRBD2. J gave up 6 bases and V 0 bases, and 5 bases lay outside the gene matches. The CDR3 has 16 residues. CDR1 is SGHTS and CDR2 is YDEGEE in the germline V gene.

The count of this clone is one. The chain's CDR3 is CAWSDGLAGNEQYF. The DNA for the CDR3 is TGTGCCTGGAGTGACGGACTAGCGGGGAACGAGCAGTACTTC. The chain links TRBV30 to TRBJ2-7, with 12 positions matching TRBD2. The CDR3 is made up of 14 amino acids. J gave up 5 bases and V 1 base, and 3 bases lay outside the gene matches. Germline V gives CDR1 GTSNPN, CDR2 SVGIG (reference sequence).

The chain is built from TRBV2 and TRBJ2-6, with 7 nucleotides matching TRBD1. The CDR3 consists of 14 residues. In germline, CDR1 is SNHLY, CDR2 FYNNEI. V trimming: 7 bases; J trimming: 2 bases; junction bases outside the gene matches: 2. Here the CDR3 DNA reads TGTGCCAGCACAGGACAGGCTGGGGCCAACGTCCTGACTTTC. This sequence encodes CASTGQAGANVLTF.

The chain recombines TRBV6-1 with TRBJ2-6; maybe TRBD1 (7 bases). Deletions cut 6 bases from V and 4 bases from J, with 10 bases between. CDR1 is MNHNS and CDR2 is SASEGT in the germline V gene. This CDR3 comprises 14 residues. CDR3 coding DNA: TGTGCCAGCAGCAGGGGGGTAGGGGCCAACGTCCTGACTTTC. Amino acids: CASSRGVGANVLTF.

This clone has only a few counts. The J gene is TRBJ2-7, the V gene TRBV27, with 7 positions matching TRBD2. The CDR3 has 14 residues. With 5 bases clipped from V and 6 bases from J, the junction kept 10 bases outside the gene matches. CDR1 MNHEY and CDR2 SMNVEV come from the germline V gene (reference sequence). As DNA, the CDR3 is TGTGCCAGCAGTCGCAGCGGGGCCCTGGGCGAGCAGTACTTC. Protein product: CASSRSGALGEQYF.

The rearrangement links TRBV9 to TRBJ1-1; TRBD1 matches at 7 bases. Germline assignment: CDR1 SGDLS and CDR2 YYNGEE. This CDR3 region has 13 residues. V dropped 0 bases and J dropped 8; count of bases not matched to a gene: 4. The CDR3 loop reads CASSVVGGGEAFF. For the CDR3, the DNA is TGTGCCAGCAGCGTAGTTGGAGGGGGCGAAGCTTTCTTT.

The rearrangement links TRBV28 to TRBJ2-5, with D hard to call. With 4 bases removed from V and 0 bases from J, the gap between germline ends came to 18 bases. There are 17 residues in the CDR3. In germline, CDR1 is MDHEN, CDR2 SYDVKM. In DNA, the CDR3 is TGTGCCAGCAGTTCACGACTGATAGCAGAGTACCAAGAGACCCAGTACTTC. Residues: CASSSRLIAEYQETQYF.

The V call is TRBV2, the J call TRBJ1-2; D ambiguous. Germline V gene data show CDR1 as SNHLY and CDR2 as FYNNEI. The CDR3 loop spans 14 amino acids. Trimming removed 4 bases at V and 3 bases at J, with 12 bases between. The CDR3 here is CASSVAGTDYGYTF. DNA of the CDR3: TGTGCCAGCAGTGTGGCGGGAACGGACTATGGCTACACCTTC.

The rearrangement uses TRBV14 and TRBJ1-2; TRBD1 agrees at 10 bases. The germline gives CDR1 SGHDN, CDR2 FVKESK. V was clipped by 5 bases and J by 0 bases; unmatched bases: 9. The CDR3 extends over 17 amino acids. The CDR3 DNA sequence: TGTGCCAGCAGCGTCCGGGGACAGGGGTTAGCTAACTATGGCTACACCTTC. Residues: CASSVRGQGLANYGYTF.

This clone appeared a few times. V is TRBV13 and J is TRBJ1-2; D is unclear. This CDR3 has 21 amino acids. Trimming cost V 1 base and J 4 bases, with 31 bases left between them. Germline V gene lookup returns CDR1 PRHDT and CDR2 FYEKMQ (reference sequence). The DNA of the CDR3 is TGTGCCAGCAGCTTAGTATGGCCTCCCGGGGTCAACTCGGAGACCACCTATGGCTACACCTTC. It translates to CASSLVWPPGVNSETTYGYTF.

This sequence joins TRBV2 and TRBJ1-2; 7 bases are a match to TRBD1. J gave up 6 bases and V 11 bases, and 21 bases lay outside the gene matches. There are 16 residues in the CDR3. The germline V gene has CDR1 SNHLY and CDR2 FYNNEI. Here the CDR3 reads CALTPQGQQISHGYTF. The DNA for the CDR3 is TGTGCCTTAACCCCCCAGGGACAGCAAATTTCCCATGGCTACACCTTC.

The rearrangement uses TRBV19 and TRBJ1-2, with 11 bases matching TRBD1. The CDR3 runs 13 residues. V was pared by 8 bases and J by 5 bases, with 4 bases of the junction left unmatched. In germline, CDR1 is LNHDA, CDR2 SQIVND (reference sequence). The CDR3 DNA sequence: TGTGCCAGTCGGACAGGGGGCAGGTATGGCTACACCTTC. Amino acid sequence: CASRTGGRYGYTF.